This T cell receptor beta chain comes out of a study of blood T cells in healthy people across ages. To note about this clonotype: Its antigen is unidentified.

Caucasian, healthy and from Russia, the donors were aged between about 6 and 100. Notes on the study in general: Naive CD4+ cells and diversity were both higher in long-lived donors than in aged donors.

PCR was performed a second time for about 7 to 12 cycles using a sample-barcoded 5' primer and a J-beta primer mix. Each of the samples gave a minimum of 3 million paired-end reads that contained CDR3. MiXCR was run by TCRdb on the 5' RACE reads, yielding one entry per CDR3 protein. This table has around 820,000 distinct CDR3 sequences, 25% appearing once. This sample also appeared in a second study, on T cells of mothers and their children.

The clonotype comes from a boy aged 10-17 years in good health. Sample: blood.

The CDR3 sequence is CASSRGGWLDTQYF. The CDR3 DNA reads as TGTGCCAGCAGCAGGGGAGGGTGGCTAGATACGCAGTATTTT. The rearrangement uses TRBV7-2 and TRBJ2-3; TRBD2 aligns across 7 bases. J lost 5 bases, V lost 5 bases, and 7 bases had no gene match. CDR1 and CDR2 (germline): SGHTA, FQGNSA. This CDR3 contains 14 residues.